This TCR beta chain was recorded in a study of shared clonotypes between healthy human individuals. The overall study: Each donor's CD8 memory used one plate, CD8 naive two, each CD4 subset three.

General study points: Four donors had about 5.1% of their naive CD4 clonotypes in common. Clonotype sharing levels among donors were expected to vary with sequencing depth. A reduction in generation probabilities was seen for non-shared clonotypes relative to those shared by all four donors.

The naive CD8 subset, CD45RO-negative cells positively selected for CCR7, excluded terminally differentiated effector memory CD45RA+ cells. Assay used: immunoSEQ multiplex PCR; TCRdb lists only in-frame clones, some missing. Of about 2.2 million clones in the sample, 90% to 95% were seen once. Of note for this clone: Antigen: not known.

The receptor's source is a man between 18 and 29 years old in good health. Some clones in this sample may be carry-over from other donors' samples. Sample: naive CD8+ T cells from PBMCs.

In DNA, the CDR3 is TGCGCCAGCAGCCAGAACAAGCGAGTCGACAGGGCCGCAACTAATGAAAAACTGTTTTTT. Its translation: CASSQNKRVDRAATNEKLFF. The chain carries TRBV4-1 and TRBJ1-4; TRBD1 aligns across 7 bases. Germline loops: CDR1 MGHRA, CDR2 YSYEKL. V lost 3 bases, J lost 0 bases, and 16 bases stayed unmatched. This CDR3 comprises 20 residues.